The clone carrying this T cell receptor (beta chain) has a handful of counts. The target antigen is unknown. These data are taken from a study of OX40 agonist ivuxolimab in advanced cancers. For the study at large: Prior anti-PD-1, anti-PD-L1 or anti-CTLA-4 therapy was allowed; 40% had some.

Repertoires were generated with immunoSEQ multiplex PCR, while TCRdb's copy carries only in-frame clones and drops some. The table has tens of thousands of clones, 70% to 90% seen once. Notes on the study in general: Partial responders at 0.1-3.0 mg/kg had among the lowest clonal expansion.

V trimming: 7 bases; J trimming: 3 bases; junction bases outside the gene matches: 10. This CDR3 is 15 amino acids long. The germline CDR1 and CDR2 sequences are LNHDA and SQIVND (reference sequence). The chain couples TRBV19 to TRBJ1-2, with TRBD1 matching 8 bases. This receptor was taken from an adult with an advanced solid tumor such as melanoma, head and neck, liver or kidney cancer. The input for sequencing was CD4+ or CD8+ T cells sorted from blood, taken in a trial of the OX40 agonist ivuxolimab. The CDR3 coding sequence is TGTGCCAGTATTGGGGGACAGGACTTCCACTATGGCTACACCTTC. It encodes CASIGGQDFHYGYTF.